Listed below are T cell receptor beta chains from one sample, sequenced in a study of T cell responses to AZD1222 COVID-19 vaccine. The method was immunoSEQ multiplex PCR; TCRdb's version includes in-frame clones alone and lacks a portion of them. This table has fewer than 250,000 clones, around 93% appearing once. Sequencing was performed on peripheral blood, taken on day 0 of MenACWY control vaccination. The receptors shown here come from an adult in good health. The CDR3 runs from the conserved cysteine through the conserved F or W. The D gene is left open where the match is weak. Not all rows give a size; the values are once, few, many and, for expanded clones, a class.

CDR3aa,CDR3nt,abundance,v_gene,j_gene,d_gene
CASSDSYNSPLHF,TGTGCCAGCAGTGACAGCTATAATTCACCCCTCCACTTT,.,TRBV6-4,TRBJ1-6,.
CASSYLGQTRTDTQYF,TGTGCCAGCAGTTACCTGGGCCAAACCCGGACAGATACGCAGTATTTT,.,TRBV6-2/TRBV6-3,TRBJ2-3,.
CAWTATNYGYTF,TGTGCCTGGACAGCTACCAACTATGGCTACACCTTC,.,TRBV5-4,TRBJ1-2,.
CASREREPSNTGELFF,TGTGCCAGCAGAGAAAGAGAACCCTCGAACACCGGGGAGCTGTTTTTT,.,TRBV28,TRBJ2-2,.
CSVESGFGYTF,TGCAGCGTTGAATCAGGGTTTGGCTACACCTTC,.,TRBV29-1,TRBJ1-2,.
CASSPWDRGGRETQYF,TGTGCCAGTAGTCCCTGGGACAGGGGAGGCCGAGAGACCCAGTACTTC,.,TRBV19,TRBJ2-5,TRBD1
CASSGGEGGYTF,TGTGCCAGCAGTGGAGGGGAGGGTGGCTACACCTTC,.,TRBV2,TRBJ1-2,.
CSDNQPQHF,TGCAGTGATAATCAGCCCCAGCATTTT,.,TRBV20-1,TRBJ1-5,.
CASSRTGAEKLFF,TGTGCCAGCAGCAGGACAGGGGCTGAAAAACTGTTTTTT,.,TRBV7-9,TRBJ1-4,TRBD1
CASSSTGASGANVLTF,TGTGCCAGTAGTTCCACAGGTGCCTCTGGGGCCAACGTCCTGACTTTC,.,TRBV19,TRBJ2-6,.
CASSWDRASSGNTIYF,TGTGCCAGCAGCTGGGACAGGGCCTCCTCTGGAAACACCATATATTTT,once,TRBV5-5,TRBJ1-3,TRBD1
CASTNLGRGGSPLHF,TGCGCCAGCACCAATCTCGGCAGGGGTGGTTCACCCCTCCACTTT,.,TRBV10-2,TRBJ1-6,.
CASSFGVAGNTEAFF,TGTGCCAGCAGCTTTGGGGTGGCCGGGAACACTGAAGCTTTCTTT,few,TRBV11-2,TRBJ1-1,.
CASSYPGTVMNTQYF,TGTGCCAGCAGTTACCCAGGGACAGTTATGAATACGCAGTATTTT,.,TRBV6-2/TRBV6-3,TRBJ2-3,TRBD1
CASSLGPGQGYEQYF,TGCGCCAGCAGCTTGGGCCCGGGACAGGGATACGAGCAGTACTTC,.,TRBV5-1,TRBJ2-7,TRBD1
CASSETSGGDEQYF,TGTGCCAGCAGCGAAACTAGCGGGGGGGACGAGCAGTACTTC,.,TRBV3-1/TRBV3-2,TRBJ2-7,TRBD2
CASSIRGGTSGTTYEQYF,TGTGCCAGTAGTATCAGGGGAGGGACTAGCGGGACTACCTACGAGCAGTACTTC,.,TRBV19,TRBJ2-7,TRBD2
CASSQPTGGAYNEQFF,TGTGCCAGCAGCCAACCGACAGGGGGCGCATACAATGAGCAGTTCTTC,.,TRBV7-9,TRBJ2-1,TRBD1
CASSIVAQNSGNTIYF,TGTGCCAGTAGTATCGTTGCCCAGAACTCTGGAAACACCATATATTTT,.,TRBV19,TRBJ1-3,.
CASSPNRAYEQYF,TGTGCCAGCTCACCAAACAGGGCCTACGAGCAGTACTTC,.,TRBV18,TRBJ2-7,.
CASSSGQGYTF,TGCGCCAGCAGCTCAGGACAGGGCTACACCTTC,.,TRBV5-1,TRBJ1-2,.
CASSQDGTRTYGEQYF,TGCGCCAGCAGCCAAGATGGGACTAGGACGTATGGGGAGCAGTACTTC,.,TRBV4-1,TRBJ2-7,TRBD2
CASTGYTEAFF,TGTGCCAGCACGGGGTACACTGAAGCTTTCTTT,.,TRBV6-5,TRBJ1-1,.
CASSYSNTGLGNTIYF,TGTGCCAGCAGTTACTCGAACACAGGGCTAGGAAACACCATATATTTT,.,TRBV6-5,TRBJ1-3,.
CASSLLGDTSRSYNSPLHF,TGTGCCAGCTCACTCTTAGGGGACACCTCTCGCTCCTATAATTCACCCCTCCACTTT,.,TRBV18,TRBJ1-6,.
CASSPRQGSYGYTF,TGTGCCAGCTCACCACGACAGGGCTCCTATGGCTACACCTTC,.,TRBV18,TRBJ1-2,TRBD1
CAWNLAGTAYEQYF,TGTGCCTGGAACCTGGCGGGTACGGCCTACGAGCAGTACTTC,.,TRBV30,TRBJ2-7,.
CASSNIGNTEAFF,TGTGCCAGCAGTAATATAGGGAACACTGAAGCTTTCTTT,.,TRBV12-3/TRBV12-4,TRBJ1-1,.
CASSPAGGWVAFF,TGTGCCAGCAGTCCTGCCGGGGGGTGGGTGGCTTTCTTT,.,TRBV3-1/TRBV3-2,TRBJ1-1,.
CSAPLLDTQYF,TGCAGTGCTCCTCTGCTGGATACGCAGTATTTT,.,TRBV20-1,TRBJ2-3,.
CASRHSLAGGADTQYF,TGTGCCAGCAGGCACTCCTTAGCGGGGGGGGCAGATACGCAGTATTTT,.,TRBV7-2,TRBJ2-3,TRBD2
CASSPGTRRYTF,TGTGCCAGTAGTCCCGGGACTCGTCGGTACACCTTC,.,TRBV19,TRBJ1-2,.
CASSPLESTNEKLFF,TGTGCCAGCTCACCACTCGAGTCAACTAATGAAAAACTGTTTTTT,.,TRBV18,TRBJ1-4,.
CASSLVEGPYYGYTF,TGCGCCAGCAGCTTGGTAGAGGGGCCATACTATGGCTACACCTTC,.,TRBV5-1,TRBJ1-2,.
CASSYGSTGGWAYEQYF,TGCGCCAGCTCTTATGGGTCGACGGGGGGCTGGGCCTACGAGCAGTACTTC,once,TRBV5-1,TRBJ2-7,.
CASTGSMNTEAFF,TGTGCCAGCACAGGGTCGATGAACACTGAAGCTTTCTTT,.,TRBV6-5,TRBJ1-1,.
CASCPAGAFYNEQFF,TGTGCCAGCTGCCCAGCGGGGGCTTTCTACAATGAGCAGTTCTTC,.,TRBV19,TRBJ2-1,TRBD2
CASSPREGGGAFF,TGTGCCAGCAGCCCTCGGGAAGGCGGCGGAGCTTTCTTT,.,TRBV21-1,TRBJ1-1,.
CASSQSLGTGGTYGYTF,TGTGCCAGCAGCCAATCGCTTGGGACAGGGGGCACCTATGGCTACACCTTC,.,TRBV16,TRBJ1-2,TRBD1
CASSLTDVGQYF,TGTGCCAGCAGTCTGACGGACGTGGGGCAGTACTTC,.,TRBV11-2,TRBJ2-7,.
CASSSRTSGTDTQYF,TGTGCCAGCAGTTCCAGGACTAGCGGCACAGATACGCAGTATTTT,.,TRBV9,TRBJ2-3,TRBD2
CASSYGQASGYTF,TGTGCCAGCAGTTACGGGCAGGCGTCTGGCTACACCTTC,.,TRBV6-5,TRBJ1-2,.
CASSLAVGQGYTF,TGTGCCAGCAGCTTAGCGGTGGGACAGGGCTACACCTTC,.,TRBV7-2,TRBJ1-2,TRBD1
CASSRRTGNSNQPQHF,TGTGCCAGCAGCCGTCGGACAGGGAATAGCAATCAGCCCCAGCATTTT,once,TRBV5-6,TRBJ1-5,TRBD1
CASSLAPNNYGYTF,TGCGCCAGCAGCTTGGCGCCGAATAACTATGGCTACACCTTC,.,TRBV5-1,TRBJ1-2,.
CASSMDRGNTGELFF,TGTGCCAGTAGTATGGACAGGGGAAACACCGGGGAGCTGTTTTTT,.,TRBV19,TRBJ2-2,TRBD1
CASSLGQGATSEQFF,TGCGCCAGCAGCTTAGGACAGGGGGCTACGAGTGAGCAGTTCTTC,.,TRBV5-1,TRBJ2-1,TRBD1
CASSLGQGADTQYF,TGTGCCAGCAGCTTAGGGCAGGGGGCAGATACGCAGTATTTT,.,TRBV7-2,TRBJ2-3,TRBD1
CASSLDSTNYGYTF,TGTGCCAGCAGCTTAGACTCCACCAACTATGGCTACACCTTC,.,TRBV11-1,TRBJ1-2,.
CASRIGGQGGTGELFF,TGTGCCAGCAGAATTGGTGGACAGGGGGGCACCGGGGAGCTGTTTTTT,.,TRBV11-2,TRBJ2-2,TRBD1
CASSLSPPDGAGPLGNEQFF,TGTGCCAGCAGTTTATCGCCCCCCGACGGGGCGGGGCCCCTGGGAAATGAGCAGTTCTTC,.,TRBV27,TRBJ2-1,.